Judged by abundance, the clone carrying this T cell receptor (beta chain) is medium-sized. Its antigen is still unknown. The CDR3 is made up of 14 amino acids. V was clipped by 5 bases and J by 7 bases; unmatched bases: 4. Germline V gene data show CDR1 as SEHNR and CDR2 as FQNEAQ (reference sequence). In TCRdb, the RT-PCR reads were re-called with MiXCR into one record per CDR3 protein. The sample records some 500,000 distinct CDR3 sequences, about 25% being singletons. These data originate in a study of response to subunit inactivated influenza vaccine. Study-level results: Authors suggested that a seasonal influenza vaccination recruits few new T cells each time.

The sequencing here drew on CD4+ T cells sorted from PBMCs, taken around 5 days after vaccination. The receptor's source is a man in his fifties who received an inactivated influenza vaccine. The chain uses TRBV7-9 and TRBJ1-4; 10 bases are a match to TRBD1. CDR3: CASSRTGGREKLFF. CDR3 in DNA: TGTGCCAGCAGCCGGACAGGGGGTCGTGAAAAACTGTTTTTT.